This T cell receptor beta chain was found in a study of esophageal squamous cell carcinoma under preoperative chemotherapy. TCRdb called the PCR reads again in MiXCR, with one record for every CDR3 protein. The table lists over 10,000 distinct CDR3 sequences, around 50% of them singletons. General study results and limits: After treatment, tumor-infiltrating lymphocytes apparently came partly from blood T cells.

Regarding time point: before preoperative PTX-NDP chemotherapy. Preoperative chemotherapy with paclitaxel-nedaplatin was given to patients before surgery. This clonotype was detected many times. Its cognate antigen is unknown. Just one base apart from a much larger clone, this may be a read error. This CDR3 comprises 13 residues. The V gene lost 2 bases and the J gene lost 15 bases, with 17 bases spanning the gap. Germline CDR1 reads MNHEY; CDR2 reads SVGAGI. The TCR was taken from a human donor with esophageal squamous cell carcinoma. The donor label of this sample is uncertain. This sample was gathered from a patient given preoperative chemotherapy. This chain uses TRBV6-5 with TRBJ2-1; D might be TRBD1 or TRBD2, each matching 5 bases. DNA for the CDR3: TGTGCCAGCAGTTACATAGGGGCGAGGGCCAGGTTCTTC. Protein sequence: CASSYIGARARFF.